This TCR beta chain is from a study of blood T cell repertoires in COVID-19. Across the study: Spain, Italy and the United States supplied samples that represented acute and convalescent COVID-19.

This study enrolled people aged about 18 to 90 from around 26 US geographic areas. Each recovered donor of Cohort 3 presented with two negative PCRs, clearance, or symptom resolution. With 7 bases clipped from V and 1 base from J, the junction kept 3 bases outside the gene matches. The CDR3 is 13 amino acids. Looked up from germline, CDR1 is SQVTM and CDR2 is ANQGSEA. The data were produced by immunoSEQ multiplex PCR, yet TCRdb's version contains in-frame clones alone and is incomplete. The data hold 350,000 or so clones, with roughly 87% observed a single time. The sequenced material came from PBMCs or T cells enriched from blood (not recorded which). The sequence came from a woman younger than 45 who had recovered from COVID-19. The V call is TRBV29-1, the J call TRBJ1-1; TRBD1 matches at 10 bases. CDR3 DNA: TGCAGCGCCCGGACAGGGGGGAACACTGAAGCTTTCTTT. Protein sequence: CSARTGGNTEAFF.